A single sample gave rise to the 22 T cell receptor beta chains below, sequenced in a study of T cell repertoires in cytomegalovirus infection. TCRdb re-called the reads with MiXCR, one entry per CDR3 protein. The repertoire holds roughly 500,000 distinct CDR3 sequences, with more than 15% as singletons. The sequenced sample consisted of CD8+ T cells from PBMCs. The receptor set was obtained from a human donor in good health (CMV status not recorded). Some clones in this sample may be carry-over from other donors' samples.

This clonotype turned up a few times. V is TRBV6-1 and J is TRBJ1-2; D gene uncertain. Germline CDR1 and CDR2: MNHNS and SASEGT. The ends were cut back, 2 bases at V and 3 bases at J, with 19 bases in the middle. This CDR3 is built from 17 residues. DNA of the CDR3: TGTGCCAGCAGTGAATTTCCTCAATCCGGAGCTGACTATGGCTACACCTTC. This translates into CASSEFPQSGADYGYTF.

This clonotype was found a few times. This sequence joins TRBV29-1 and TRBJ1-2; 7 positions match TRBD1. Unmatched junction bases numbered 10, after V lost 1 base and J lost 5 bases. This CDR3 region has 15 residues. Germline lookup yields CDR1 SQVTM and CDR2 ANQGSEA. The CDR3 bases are TGCAGCGTTGAAGTGCAGGGGGAGAAGAAGTATGGCTACACCTTC. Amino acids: CSVEVQGEKKYGYTF.

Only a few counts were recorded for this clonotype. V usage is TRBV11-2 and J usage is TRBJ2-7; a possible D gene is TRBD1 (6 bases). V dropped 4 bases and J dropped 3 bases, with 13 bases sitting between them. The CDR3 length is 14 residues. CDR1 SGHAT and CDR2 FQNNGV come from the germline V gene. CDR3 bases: TGTGCCAGCAGCTCCAACAGGGAGATCTACGAGCAGTACTTC. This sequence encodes CASSSNREIYEQYF.

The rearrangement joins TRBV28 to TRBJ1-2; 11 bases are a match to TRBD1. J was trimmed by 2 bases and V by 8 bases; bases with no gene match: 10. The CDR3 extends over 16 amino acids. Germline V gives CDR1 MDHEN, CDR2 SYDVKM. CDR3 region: CASGDRGRIGNYGYTF. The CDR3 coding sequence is TGTGCCAGCGGGGACAGGGGGAGGATCGGGAACTATGGCTACACCTTC.

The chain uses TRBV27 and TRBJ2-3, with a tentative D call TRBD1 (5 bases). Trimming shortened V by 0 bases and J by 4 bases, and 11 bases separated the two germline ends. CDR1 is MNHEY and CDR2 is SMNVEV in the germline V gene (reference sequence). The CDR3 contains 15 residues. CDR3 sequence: CASSLSSRDADTQYF. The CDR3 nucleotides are TGTGCCAGCAGTTTATCGAGCAGGGATGCAGATACGCAGTATTTT.

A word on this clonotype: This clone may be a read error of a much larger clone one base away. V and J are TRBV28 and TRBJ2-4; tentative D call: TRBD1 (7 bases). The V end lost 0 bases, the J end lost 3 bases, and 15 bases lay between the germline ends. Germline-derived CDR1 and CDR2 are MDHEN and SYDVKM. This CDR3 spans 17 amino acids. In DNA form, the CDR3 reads TGTGCCAGCAGTTTATGGCAGGGGGGCTTGGACAAAAACATTCAGTACTTC. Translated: CASSLWQGGLDKNIQYF.

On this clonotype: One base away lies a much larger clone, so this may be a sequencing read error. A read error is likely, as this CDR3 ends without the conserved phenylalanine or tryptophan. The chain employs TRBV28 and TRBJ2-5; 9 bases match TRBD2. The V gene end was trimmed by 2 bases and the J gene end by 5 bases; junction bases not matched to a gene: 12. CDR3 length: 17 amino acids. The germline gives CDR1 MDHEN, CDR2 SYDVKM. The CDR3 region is CASSLLEVAGVPETQYL. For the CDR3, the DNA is TGTGCCAGCAGTTTACTAGAGGTAGCGGGAGTTCCTGAGACCCAGTACTTA.

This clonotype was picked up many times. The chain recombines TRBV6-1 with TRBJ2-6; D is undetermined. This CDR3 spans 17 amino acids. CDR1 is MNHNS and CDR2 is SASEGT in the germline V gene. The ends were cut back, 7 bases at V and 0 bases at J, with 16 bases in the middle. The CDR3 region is CASISTRWDSGANVLTF. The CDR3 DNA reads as TGTGCCAGCATCTCCACACGGTGGGACTCTGGGGCCAACGTCCTGACTTTC.

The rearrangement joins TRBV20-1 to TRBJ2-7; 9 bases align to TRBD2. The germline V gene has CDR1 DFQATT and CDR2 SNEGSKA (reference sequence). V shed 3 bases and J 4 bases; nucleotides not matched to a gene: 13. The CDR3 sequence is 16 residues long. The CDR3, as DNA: TGCAGTGCTAGTCCGCCGGGACTAGCTAACCTTTACGAGCAGTACTTC. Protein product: CSASPPGLANLYEQYF.

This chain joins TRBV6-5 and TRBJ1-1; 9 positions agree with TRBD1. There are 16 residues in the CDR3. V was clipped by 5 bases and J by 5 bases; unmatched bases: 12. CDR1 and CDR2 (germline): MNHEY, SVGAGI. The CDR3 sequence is CASSRTHRGRSTEAFF. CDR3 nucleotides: TGTGCCAGCAGTCGAACCCACAGGGGGCGGAGTACTGAAGCTTTCTTT.

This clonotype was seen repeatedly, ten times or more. The CDR3 spells CASSEIQKRLSSGNTIYF. For the CDR3, the DNA is TGTGCCAGCAGTGAAATTCAGAAACGGTTGAGCTCTGGAAACACCATATATTTT. The rearrangement joins TRBV2 to TRBJ1-3; D unresolved. V was pared by 2 bases and J by 0 bases, with 17 bases between. This CDR3 is 18 amino acids long. Germline loops: CDR1 SNHLY, CDR2 FYNNEI.

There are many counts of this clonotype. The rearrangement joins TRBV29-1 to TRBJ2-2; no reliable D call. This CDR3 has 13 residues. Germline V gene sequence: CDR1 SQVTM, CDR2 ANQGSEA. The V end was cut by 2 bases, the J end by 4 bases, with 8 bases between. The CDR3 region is CSVEKASTGELFF. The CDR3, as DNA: TGCAGCGTTGAAAAGGCCTCCACCGGGGAGCTGTTTTTT.

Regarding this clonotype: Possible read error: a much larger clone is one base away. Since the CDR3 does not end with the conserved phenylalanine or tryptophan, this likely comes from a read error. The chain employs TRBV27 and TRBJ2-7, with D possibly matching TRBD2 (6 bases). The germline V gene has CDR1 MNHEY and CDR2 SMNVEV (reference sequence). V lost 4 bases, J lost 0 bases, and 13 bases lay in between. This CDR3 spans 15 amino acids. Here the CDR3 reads CASSSSGTHSYEQYS. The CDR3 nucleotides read TGTGCCAGCAGTTCCTCCGGGACTCACTCCTACGAGCAGTACTCC.

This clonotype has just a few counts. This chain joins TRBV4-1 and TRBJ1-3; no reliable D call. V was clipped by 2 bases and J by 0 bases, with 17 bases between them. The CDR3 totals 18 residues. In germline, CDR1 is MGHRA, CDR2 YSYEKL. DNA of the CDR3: TGCGCCAGCAGCCAAACCATCGCGGGCATGACCTCTGGAAACACCATATATTTT. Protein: CASSQTIAGMTSGNTIYF.

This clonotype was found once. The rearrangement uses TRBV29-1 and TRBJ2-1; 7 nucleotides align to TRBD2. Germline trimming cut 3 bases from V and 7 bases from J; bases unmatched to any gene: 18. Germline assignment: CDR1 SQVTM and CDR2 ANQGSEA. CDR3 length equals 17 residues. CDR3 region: CSVDTPDKRGFRNEQFF. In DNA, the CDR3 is TGCAGCGTTGACACCCCAGACAAGCGGGGCTTTAGGAATGAGCAGTTCTTC.

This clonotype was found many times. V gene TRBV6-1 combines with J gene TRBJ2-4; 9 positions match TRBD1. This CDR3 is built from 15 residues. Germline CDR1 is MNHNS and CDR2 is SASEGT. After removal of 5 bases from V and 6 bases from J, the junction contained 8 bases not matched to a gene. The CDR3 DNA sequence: TGTGCCAGCAGTTGGGACGACAGGGGGGGAAACATTCAGTACTTC. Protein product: CASSWDDRGGNIQYF.

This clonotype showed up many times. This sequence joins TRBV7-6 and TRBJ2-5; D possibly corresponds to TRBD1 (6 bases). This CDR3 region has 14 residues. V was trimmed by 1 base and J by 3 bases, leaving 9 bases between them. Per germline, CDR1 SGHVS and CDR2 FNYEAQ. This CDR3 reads CASSLVGHKETQYF. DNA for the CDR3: TGTGCCAGCAGCTTAGTGGGACATAAAGAGACCCAGTACTTC.

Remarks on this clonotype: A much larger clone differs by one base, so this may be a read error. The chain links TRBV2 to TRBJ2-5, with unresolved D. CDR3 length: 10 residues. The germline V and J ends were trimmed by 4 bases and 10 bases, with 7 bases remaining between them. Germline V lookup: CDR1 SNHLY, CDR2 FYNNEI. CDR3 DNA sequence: TGTGCCAGCAGTGGAAAGGACCAGTACTTC. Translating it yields CASSGKDQYF.

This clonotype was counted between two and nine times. CDR3 nucleotides: TGTGCCAGCAGTGATCCTGCGTTTGGAGCCTACGAGCAGTACTTC. It encodes CASSDPAFGAYEQYF. This sequence joins TRBV6-1 and TRBJ2-7; no definite D call. There are 15 residues in the CDR3. V lost 3 bases to trimming and J lost 2 bases, with 14 bases between them. Germline V CDR1 and CDR2: MNHNS, SASEGT.

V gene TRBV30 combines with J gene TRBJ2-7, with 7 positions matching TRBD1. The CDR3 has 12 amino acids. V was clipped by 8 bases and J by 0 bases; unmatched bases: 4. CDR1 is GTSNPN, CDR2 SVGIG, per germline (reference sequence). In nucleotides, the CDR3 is TGTGCCGGACAGGCAGACTCCTACGAGCAGTACTTC. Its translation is CAGQADSYEQYF.

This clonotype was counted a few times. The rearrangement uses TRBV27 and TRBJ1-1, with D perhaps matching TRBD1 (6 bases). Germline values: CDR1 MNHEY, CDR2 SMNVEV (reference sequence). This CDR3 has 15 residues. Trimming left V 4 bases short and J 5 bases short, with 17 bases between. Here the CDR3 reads CASSSTGGKRTEAFF. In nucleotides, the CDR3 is TGTGCCAGCAGTTCTACCGGGGGCAAGAGGACTGAAGCTTTCTTT.

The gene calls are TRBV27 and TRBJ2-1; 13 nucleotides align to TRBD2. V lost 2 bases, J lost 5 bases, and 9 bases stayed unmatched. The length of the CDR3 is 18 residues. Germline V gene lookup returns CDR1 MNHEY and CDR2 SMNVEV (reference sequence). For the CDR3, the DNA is TGTGCCAGCAGTTTAACTAGCGGGAGGGGCCGACTGAACAATGAGCAGTTCTTC. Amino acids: CASSLTSGRGRLNNEQFF.